This T cell receptor (beta chain) was captured by sequencing in a study of monozygotic twins with inflammatory bowel disease. The blood volume drawn from each donor was around 2.5 ml. Points on this clonotype: The antigen remains unidentified.

General study findings and limits: Any single strong signal or clonotype tied to IBD lacked support.

Researchers generated cDNA in eight separate reactions per sample. Each of TCRalpha and TCRbeta cDNA went through two nested PCRs, lasting about 15 and 9 cycles. TCRdb processed the 5' RACE reads again and assigns one entry to each CDR3 protein, with no DNA. This sample lists around 450,000 distinct CDR3 sequences; its ten largest clones have about 2.6%. Sequencing used blood. This TCR was recovered from a human donor with ulcerative colitis or Crohn's disease, or a healthy co-twin of an affected twin (not recorded which).

CDR3 loop: CASSWGPDTQYF. The chain combines TRBV5-6 with TRBJ2-3. This CDR3 is 12 amino acids long. In germline, CDR1 is SGHDT, CDR2 YYEEEE.